This T cell receptor (beta chain) was sequenced for a study of neurological immune-mediated disorders. Study-level points and caveats: Across subjects, expanded clones had no CDR3 amino acid sequences in common, pointing to private repertoires in all groups.

This clonotype was seen more than once but under ten times. What it binds is not known. The germline V gene has CDR1 SQVTM and CDR2 ANQGSEA. The J segment lost 5 bases and the V segment lost 5 bases, leaving 17 bases of the junction unmatched. This CDR3 contains 17 residues. Synthesis of cDNA used 5'RACE (with 10-nucleotide random UMIs). TCRdb reprocessed the 5' RACE reads with MiXCR, giving one entry per CDR3 protein. The repertoire includes roughly 36,000 distinct CDR3 sequences, almost 7.5% of them detected once, and around 5% sits in the top ten. The study drew its healthy controls from blood bank volunteers in Maryland, USA. Libraries from sorted cells used approximately 940,000 T cells (CD4+ or CD8+).

The sequenced material came from CD4+ T cells from blood. The sequence was collected from a man aged 45 to 65 in good health. The V and J genes are TRBV29-1 and TRBJ2-5; 10 nucleotides match TRBD2. The CDR3 DNA follows: TGCAGCGTTCCCTTTATCCTTAGCGGGAGGTTACGGGAGACCCAGTACTTC. Encoded protein: CSVPFILSGRLRETQYF.